This T cell receptor beta chain was identified in a study of T cell responses to AZD1222 COVID-19 vaccine. Produced via immunoSEQ multiplex PCR; TCRdb's table is partial and in-frame only. The table records about 150,000 clones, approximately 90% of them present only once. This clone was seen once. V dropped 2 bases and J dropped 3 bases, with 17 bases sitting between them. The CDR3 contains 16 residues. Germline-derived CDR1 and CDR2 are SGHRS and YFSETQ. This chain connects TRBV5-1 to TRBJ1-2; a possible D gene is TRBD1 (5 bases). The clonotype originates from an adult who received the AZD1222 COVID-19 vaccine. This specimen consisted of peripheral blood, obtained 28 days after the second AZD1222 dose. The CDR3 is CASSFTGSPGDYGYTF. The CDR3 DNA reads as TGCGCCAGCAGCTTTACAGGCTCCCCTGGGGACTATGGCTACACCTTC.